This TCR beta chain is from a study of blood T cell repertoires in COVID-19. The table lists this clone with a count of one. Original analysis: Using reference gene primer amplification, nucleated cell counts were estimated. Only in-frame clones appear in the TCRdb table, and some are missing; sequencing was by immunoSEQ multiplex PCR. V and J calls and clone size come straight from that table; D and trimming were deduced from the DNA. The sample yields over 65,000 clones, 86% seen once. The CDR3 has 13 residues. V dropped 6 bases and J dropped 5 bases, with 14 bases sitting between them. Germline CDR1 SGHDT, CDR2 YYEEEE.

The source material was peripheral blood. The receptor comes from a man over 45 with active or convalescent COVID-19. The rearrangement uses TRBV5-6 and TRBJ2-5; maybe TRBD1 (5 bases). The CDR3: CASTWGPSETQYF. The DNA of the CDR3 is TGTGCCAGCACCTGGGGCCCCTCGGAGACCCAGTACTTC.